The 8 T cell receptor beta chains below come from one sample, sequenced in a study of CD8+ T cells in alopecia areata. Treatment here: oral pan-JAK inhibitor, 5-10 mg twice daily. Reverse transcribed after extraction, RNA yielded cDNA as the sequencing template. The data were produced by immunoSEQ multiplex PCR, yet TCRdb's version contains in-frame clones alone and is incomplete. The sample contains just over 150,000 clones, roughly 65% of which appear only once. Sequenced material: CD4+ T cells sorted from blood, taken at week 4, from a patient treated with tofacitinib. The receptors here all came from a human donor with alopecia areata.

This chain connects TRBV5-8 to TRBJ1-5; D unclear. CDR1 is SGHTS and CDR2 is YDEGEE in the germline V gene. The CDR3 totals 15 residues. Between the trimmed V and J ends, which lost 5 bases and 2 bases, there was a span of 14 bases. As DNA, the CDR3 is TGTGCCAGCAGTCCCGTCAGTGGGGGCAATCAGCCCCAGCATTTT. This codes for CASSPVSGGNQPQHF. The whole variable domain, remainder taken from reference TRBV5-8 and TRBJ1-5, is EAGVTQSPTHLIKTRGQQATLRCSPISGHTSVYWYQQALGLGLQFLLWYDEGEERNRGNFPPRFSGRQFPNYSSELNVNALELEDSALYLCASSPVSGGNQPQHFGDGTRLSIL.

The V call is TRBV7-8, the J call TRBJ1-2; D is unresolved. This CDR3 contains 13 residues. Per germline, CDR1 SGHVS and CDR2 FQNEAQ. Trimming took off 6 bases at V and 4 bases at J, with 12 bases between the two ends. CDR3 in DNA: TGTGCCAGCAGTCCAACAGAAAGCTATGGCTACACCTTC. It yields the protein CASSPTESYGYTF.

This chain connects TRBV9 to TRBJ1-2; 8 bases agree with TRBD1. V shed 2 bases and J 0 bases; nucleotides not matched to a gene: 9. The CDR3 totals 17 residues. Germline values: CDR1 SGDLS, CDR2 YYNGEE. The CDR3 nucleotides read TGTGCCAGCAGCGTGTCCGGGACAGGTGATTCTAACTATGGCTACACCTTC. It yields the protein CASSVSGTGDSNYGYTF.

V is TRBV15 and J is TRBJ2-7; perhaps TRBD1 as D (6 bases). This CDR3 comprises 13 residues. Germline lookup yields CDR1 LNHNV and CDR2 YYDKDF (reference sequence). V was trimmed by 1 base and J by 2 bases, leaving 6 bases between them. The chain's CDR3 is CATSRGDTYEQYF. The CDR3 DNA reads TGTGCCACCAGCAGAGGGGACACCTACGAGCAGTACTTC. Combining the CDR3 with reference TRBV15 and TRBJ2-7 gives the whole variable domain DAMVIQNPRYQVTQFGKPVTLSCSQTLNHNVMYWYQQKSSQAPKLLFHYYDKDFNNEADTPDNFQSRRPNTSFCFLDIRSPGLGDTAMYLCATSRGDTYEQYFGPGTRLTVT.

J is TRBJ2-6 and V is TRBV29-1; no firm D call. Deletions cut 7 bases from V and 0 bases from J, with 10 bases between. The CDR3 spans 14 residues. Per the germline V gene, CDR1 is SQVTM and CDR2 is ANQGSEA. The CDR3 nucleotides are TGCAGCGCTTACCACCCCTCTGGGGCCAACGTCCTGACTTTC. Its translation is CSAYHPSGANVLTF. The full variable domain, rest sourced from reference TRBV29-1 and TRBJ2-6, is SAVISQKPSRDICQRGTSLTIQCQVDSQVTMMFWYRQQPGQSLTLIATANQGSEATYESGFVIDKFPISRPNLTFSTLTVSNMSPEDSSIYLCSAYHPSGANVLTFGAGSRLTVL.

The chain recombines TRBV6-4 with TRBJ2-7; 8 positions match TRBD1. Germline lookup yields CDR1 MRHNA and CDR2 SNTAGT. V shed 5 bases, J shed 1 base, and the junction held 4 bases outside the gene matches. The CDR3 loop spans 14 amino acids. The CDR3 sequence: CASSPDRESYEQYF. The CDR3 nucleotides read TGTGCCAGCAGTCCGGACAGGGAATCCTACGAGCAGTACTTC.

The sample holds a few counts of this clone. The chain links TRBV29-1 to TRBJ2-5; TRBD1 agrees at 10 bases. Germline V gene lookup returns CDR1 SQVTM and CDR2 ANQGSEA. The CDR3 loop spans 15 amino acids. J lost 5 bases, V lost 6 bases, and 12 bases had no gene match. In nucleotides, the CDR3 is TGCAGCGTACGCGCGACAGGGGGCGCGTTGGAGACCCAGTACTTC. Amino acids: CSVRATGGALETQYF.

The chain uses TRBV2 and TRBJ2-7; TRBD1 agrees at 9 bases. Per germline, CDR1 SNHLY and CDR2 FYNNEI. J lost 2 bases, V lost 5 bases, and 10 bases had no gene match. The CDR3 consists of 16 residues. The CDR3 bases are TGTGCCAGCAGTCAACGACAGGGGGTATTACCCTACGAGCAGTACTTC. Translating gives CASSQRQGVLPYEQYF.